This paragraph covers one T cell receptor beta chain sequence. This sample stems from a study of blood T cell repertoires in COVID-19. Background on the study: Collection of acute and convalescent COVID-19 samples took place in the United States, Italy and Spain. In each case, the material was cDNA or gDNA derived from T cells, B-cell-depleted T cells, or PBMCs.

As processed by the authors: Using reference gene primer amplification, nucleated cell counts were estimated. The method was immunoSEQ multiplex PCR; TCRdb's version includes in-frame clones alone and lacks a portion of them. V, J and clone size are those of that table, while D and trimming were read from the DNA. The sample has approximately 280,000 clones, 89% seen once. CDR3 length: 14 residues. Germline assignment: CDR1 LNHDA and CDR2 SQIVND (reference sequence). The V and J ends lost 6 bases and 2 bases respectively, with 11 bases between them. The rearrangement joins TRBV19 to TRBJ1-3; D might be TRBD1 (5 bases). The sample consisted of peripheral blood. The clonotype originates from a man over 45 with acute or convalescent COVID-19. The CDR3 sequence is CASSDQGPGNTIYF. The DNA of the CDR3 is TGTGCCAGTAGCGATCAGGGCCCTGGAAACACCATATATTTT.